Listed below are T cell receptor beta chains from one sample, sequenced in a study of PD-1 blockade in mismatch repair-deficient tumors. The repertoire was sequenced with immunoSEQ multiplex PCR; TCRdb's copy has only in-frame clones and lacks some. The sample consists of under 15,000 clones, 80% to 90% of them appearing once. The sample consisted of PBMCs, taken around 15 weeks after starting pembrolizumab. These receptors originate from an adult with mismatch repair-deficient cancer. The CDR3 runs from the conserved cysteine through the conserved F or W. The order of the fields is clone size, J gene, V gene, D gene, CDR3 DNA, CDR3 protein. D genes are given only for firm matches. Size is stated for part of the rows, as once, few or many counts, or as a class when the clone is expanded.

clone_size: .
j_call: TRBJ2-5
v_call: TRBV27
d_call: .
cdr3_nt: TGTGCCAGCAGTTTCGGGGGGGAGGGACAGCAAGAGACCCAGTACTTC
cdr3_aa: CASSFGGEGQQETQYF

clone_size: .
j_call: TRBJ1-3
v_call: TRBV30
d_call: .
cdr3_nt: TGTGCCTGGAATTCGGGGTCTGGAAACACCATATATTTT
cdr3_aa: CAWNSGSGNTIYF

clone_size: .
j_call: TRBJ2-1
v_call: TRBV10-1
d_call: TRBD2
cdr3_nt: TGCGCCAGCAGTGACTCTCTAGCGGGAGCCTACAATGAGCAGTTCTTC
cdr3_aa: CASSDSLAGAYNEQFF

clone_size: medium-sized
j_call: TRBJ2-7
v_call: TRBV14
d_call: .
cdr3_nt: TGTGCCAGCGGACCTTCCGTCGACAGCTACGAGCAGTACTTC
cdr3_aa: CASGPSVDSYEQYF

clone_size: .
j_call: TRBJ2-2
v_call: TRBV19
d_call: TRBD1
cdr3_nt: TGTGCCAGTAGTATGTTCAACAGGGGGCTTACCGGGGAGCTGTTTTTT
cdr3_aa: CASSMFNRGLTGELFF

clone_size: few
j_call: TRBJ2-7
v_call: TRBV7-2
d_call: .
cdr3_nt: TGTGCCAGCAGCGAAACCAGGCAGGGGGGCTACGAGCAGTACTTC
cdr3_aa: CASSETRQGGYEQYF

clone_size: once
j_call: TRBJ1-1
v_call: TRBV18
d_call: .
cdr3_nt: TGTGCCAGCTCACCAGCAGGGTTGGACACTGAAGCTTTCTTT
cdr3_aa: CASSPAGLDTEAFF

clone_size: .
j_call: TRBJ2-7
v_call: TRBV7-3
d_call: TRBD2
cdr3_nt: TGTGCCAGCAGCGTGAGCGGGAACTCCTACGAGCAGTACTTC
cdr3_aa: CASSVSGNSYEQYF

clone_size: .
j_call: TRBJ2-7
v_call: TRBV18
d_call: .
cdr3_nt: TGTGCCAGCTCCCCGACCTCCCCAGCGCTGTTACTTTACGAGCAGTACTTC
cdr3_aa: CASSPTSPALLLYEQYF

clone_size: .
j_call: TRBJ2-1
v_call: TRBV7-3
d_call: TRBD2
cdr3_nt: TGTGCCAGCAGCATATTACCTACTAGCGATTACAATCCTTATTGGTCCTACAATGAGCAGTTCTTC
cdr3_aa: CASSILPTSDYNPYWSYNEQFF

clone_size: .
j_call: TRBJ1-4
v_call: TRBV5-4
d_call: .
cdr3_nt: TGTGCCAGCAGCTCCCGGACAGAAAATGAAAAACTGTTTTTT
cdr3_aa: CASSSRTENEKLFF